Presented here are 9 T cell receptor beta chains from one specimen sequenced in a study of beta chain features in type 1 diabetes. Study-wide findings and caveats: The study found moderately but significantly shorter TCRB CDR3s in all four CD4+ subsets of Type 1 diabetes patients.

No antigen has been identified for these receptors. Of the isolated RNA, all was reverse transcribed, and so the sequenced material was expressed TCRB transcripts. Generated by immunoSEQ multiplex PCR, the TCRdb table keeps only in-frame clones and is missing some. The sample yields 640,000 or so clones, about 14% seen once. The sample consisted of naive CD4+ T cells from blood. The source is a man younger than 30 with type 1 diabetes.

This clone was counted only a few times. The chain is built from TRBV2 and TRBJ1-1, with a weak D call TRBD1 (6 bases). The CDR3 covers 14 residues. Trimming shortened V by 4 bases and J by 1 base, and 10 bases separated the two germline ends. Germline-derived CDR1 and CDR2 are SNHLY and FYNNEI. CDR3 coding DNA: TGTGCCAGCAGTGTCCAACAGGGGAACACTGAAGCTTTCTTT. Translation: CASSVQQGNTEAFF.

The V gene is TRBV9, the J gene TRBJ2-7; 11 bases fit TRBD1. This CDR3 is built from 16 residues. The J segment lost 3 bases and the V segment lost 1 base, leaving 6 bases of the junction unmatched. The germline V gene encodes CDR1 SGDLS and CDR2 YYNGEE. The CDR3 DNA is TGTGCCAGCAGCGTAAGTGGGACAGGGGGTGTCTACGAGCAGTACTTC. This sequence encodes CASSVSGTGGVYEQYF.

The chain is built from TRBV28 and TRBJ1-4; the D gene is possibly TRBD1 (5 bases). Germline V gene sequence: CDR1 MDHEN, CDR2 SYDVKM. This CDR3 spans 15 amino acids. Between the trimmed V and J ends, which lost 1 base and 10 bases, there was a span of 16 bases. CDR3 coding DNA: TGTGCCAGCAGTTTATCCGGGGGTACTTTTGGAAAACTGTTTTTT. Translating it yields CASSLSGGTFGKLFF.

The genes are TRBV6-1 and TRBJ1-1; TRBD1 might be the D (6 bases). V lost 2 bases to trimming and J lost 3 bases, with 19 bases between them. The CDR3 consists of 17 residues. The germline CDR1 and CDR2 sequences are MNHNS and SASEGT. The CDR3 region has the DNA TGTGCCAGCAGTGAACCTCTTAGGGGGTCCGCGGACACTGAAGCTTTCTTT. Its translation is CASSEPLRGSADTEAFF.

The V gene is TRBV10-1, the J gene TRBJ2-7; no clear D gene. The germline V gene has CDR1 WNHNN and CDR2 SYGVQD (reference sequence). V lost 2 bases, J lost 4 bases, and 6 bases lay in between. The CDR3 loop spans 12 amino acids. The CDR3 DNA follows: TGCGCCAGCAGTGAGCCCGGGTACGAGCAGTACTTC. Protein: CASSEPGYEQYF.

This clone showed up just a few times. Other DNA sequences of this sample code for an identical CDR3. The CDR3 reads CAWSVGMNTEAFF. CDR3 coding DNA: TGTGCCTGGAGTGTGGGGATGAACACTGAAGCTTTCTTT. This chain connects TRBV30 to TRBJ1-1; D gene uncertain. Trimming shortened V by 0 bases and J by 0 bases, and 5 bases separated the two germline ends. The CDR3 loop spans 13 amino acids. Germline-derived CDR1 and CDR2 are GTSNPN and SVGIG (reference sequence).

This clone came up a few times. The chain joins TRBV30 to TRBJ1-1; 8 positions agree with TRBD1. V lost 3 bases and J lost 5; bases outside the gene matches: 14. CDR3 length equals 16 residues. Germline values: CDR1 GTSNPN, CDR2 SVGIG (reference sequence). CDR3 in amino acids: CAWRASGRGPGTEAFF. In nucleotides, the CDR3 is TGTGCCTGGAGAGCTTCGGGCAGGGGGCCGGGGACTGAAGCTTTCTTT.

The rearrangement links TRBV6-5 to TRBJ2-7, with 7 bases lining up with TRBD2. CDR3 length: 15 residues. V lost 0 bases and J lost 2; bases outside the gene matches: 4. Germline CDR1 and CDR2: MNHEY and SVGAGI. The CDR3 sequence is CASSYSTAGAYEQYF. The CDR3 bases are TGTGCCAGCAGTTACTCGACCGCGGGGGCCTACGAGCAGTACTTC.

This clone showed up just a few times. The chain links TRBV7-9 to TRBJ1-1; possible D gene TRBD1, 5 bases. The CDR3 has 14 amino acids. Per the germline V gene, CDR1 is SEHNR and CDR2 is FQNEAQ (reference sequence). Deletions cut 5 bases from V and 3 bases from J, with 13 bases between. The CDR3 loop is CASSPQGLDTEAFF. The DNA for the CDR3 is TGTGCCAGCAGCCCCCAGGGCTTAGACACTGAAGCTTTCTTT.